This entry features one TCR beta chain sequence. The CDR3 sequence is 14 residues long. V gave up 6 bases and J gave up 3 bases, with 16 bases separating them. CDR1 is SGHKS and CDR2 is YYEKEE in the germline V gene (reference sequence). The data belong to a study of blood T cell repertoires in COVID-19. The overall study: T cells, B-cell-depleted T cells, or PBMCs provided the cDNA or gDNA that served as material.

Authors' analysis steps: Amplified reference gene primers provided the basis for estimating nucleated cell counts. TCRdb's copy holds only in-frame clones and misses some; the assay was immunoSEQ multiplex PCR. That table furnishes V, J and clone size, whereas the DNA furnished D and trimming. The sample records nearly 350,000 clones, 83% being singletons. The sample taken for sequencing was peripheral blood. The TCR sequence derives from a man aged 25-45 years with active or convalescent COVID-19. This chain links TRBV5-5 with TRBJ2-7; D possibly corresponds to TRBD1 (5 bases). In nucleotides, the CDR3 is TGTGCCAGCACCGCCGTCTGGGGCTACTACGAGCAGTACTTC. This translates into CASTAVWGYYEQYF.